These 11 T cell receptor beta chains share one sample of origin, sequenced in a study of T cells in Graves' hyperthyroidism and ophthalmopathy. Amplification yielded TCR beta CDR3 regions, with RNA transcripts as the source. HTBI primers were used for first-round RT-PCR of the TCR CDR3. TCRdb re-called the multiplex PCR reads through MiXCR, storing one row per CDR3 protein. The table includes 280,000 or so distinct CDR3 sequences, around 15% detected once. The sequenced sample was blood. These receptors came from a woman between 45 and 60 years old with Graves' hyperthyroidism that later progressed to Graves' ophthalmopathy.

In this sample, this clonotype turned up a few times. A clone one base away is much larger, so this may be a read error. The chain uses TRBV15 and TRBJ2-5; perhaps TRBD2 as D (5 bases). CDR1 is LNHNV, CDR2 YYDKDF, per germline (reference sequence). The CDR3 length is 14 residues. CDR3 bases: TGTGCCATCAGCGGAACAGATTTCCAAGAGACCCAGTACTTC. Translation: CAISGTDFQETQYF.

This clonotype was picked up many times. The rearrangement joins TRBV6-1 to TRBJ2-1; D possibly corresponds to TRBD1 (5 bases). V was trimmed by 6 bases and J by 10 bases, leaving 22 bases between them. The CDR3 sequence is 15 residues long. In germline, CDR1 is MNHNS, CDR2 SASEGT. CDR3 region: CASSDQNFRVGEQFF. As DNA, the CDR3 is TGTGCCAGCAGCGACCAAAATTTCAGGGTAGGGGAGCAGTTCTTC.

The genes are TRBV3-1 and TRBJ1-3; D ambiguous. This CDR3 has 14 residues. V was pared by 0 bases and J by 0 bases, with 3 bases between. The germline V gene has CDR1 LGHDT and CDR2 YNNKEL (reference sequence). The CDR3 sequence: CASSQDSSGNTIYF. The CDR3 nucleotides are TGTGCCAGCAGCCAAGACAGCTCTGGAAACACCATATATTTT. Full variable domain (rest looked up from reference TRBV3-1 and TRBJ1-3): DTAVSQTPKYLVTQMGNDKSIKCEQNLGHDTMYWYKQDSKKFLKIMFSYNNKELIINETVPNRFSPKSPDKAHLNLHINSLELGDSAVYFCASSQDSSGNTIYFGEGSWLTVV.

This clonotype has ten or more counts. The chain combines TRBV3-1 with TRBJ1-1; D ambiguous. The CDR3 is 12 residues long. Germline V gene sequence: CDR1 LGHDT, CDR2 YNNKEL (reference sequence). The V end lost 7 bases, the J end lost 2 bases, and 8 bases lay between the germline ends. CDR3 region: CASNSRNTEAFF. CDR3 coding DNA: TGTGCCAGCAATTCACGAAACACTGAAGCTTTCTTT.

This clonotype has at least ten counts. This chain uses TRBV29-1 with TRBJ2-7; D is unclear. The V gene lost 5 bases and the J gene lost 5 bases, with 13 bases spanning the gap. CDR3 length: 12 amino acids. In germline, CDR1 is SQVTM, CDR2 ANQGSEA. The CDR3 loop reads CSVLGFKDEQYF. CDR3 nucleotide sequence: TGCAGCGTTTTGGGGTTTAAGGACGAGCAGTACTTC.

The rearrangement links TRBV3-1 to TRBJ2-1, with D maybe TRBD2 (6 bases). V lost 0 bases to trimming and J lost 9 bases, with 18 bases between them. This CDR3 has 16 residues. Germline assignment: CDR1 LGHDT and CDR2 YNNKEL (reference sequence). The CDR3 DNA reads TGTGCCAGCAGCCAAGAAGGCTCGACTAGTCAGGGTGAGCAGTTCTTC. Translated: CASSQEGSTSQGEQFF.

This clonotype was picked up many times. V usage is TRBV12-3 or TRBV12-4 and J usage is TRBJ1-1; D is uncertain. Trimming took 5 bases from V and 0 from J, leaving 10 bases between them. This CDR3 has 14 amino acids. As DNA, the CDR3 is TGTGCCAGCAGTCTTAGAACGGTGAACACTGAAGCTTTCTTT. This gives the protein CASSLRTVNTEAFF.

This clonotype was seen repeatedly, ten times or more. The J gene is TRBJ2-1, the V gene TRBV11-1; a weak D match, TRBD2 (6 bases). The CDR3 has 13 amino acids. Per the germline V gene, CDR1 is SGHAT and CDR2 is FQDESV (reference sequence). Trimming removed 5 bases from V and 7 bases from J, with 12 bases in between. The CDR3 spells CASSPTLANEQFF. CDR3 coding DNA: TGTGCCAGCAGCCCAACCCTAGCGAATGAGCAGTTCTTC.

V is TRBV7-3 and J is TRBJ1-6; the match to TRBD1 covers 7 bases. Losses at the gene ends were 5 bases for V and 2 bases for J; bases not matched to a gene: 9. Germline lookup yields CDR1 SGHTA and CDR2 FQGTGA. CDR3 length: 17 amino acids. The CDR3 reads CASSLTGRSPYNSPLHF. In DNA, the CDR3 is TGTGCCAGCAGCCTGACAGGGCGAAGCCCCTATAATTCACCCCTCCACTTT. The whole variable domain, filled in from reference TRBV7-3 and TRBJ1-6, reads GAGVSQTPSNKVTEKGKYVELRCDPISGHTALYWYRQSLGQGPEFLIYFQGTGAADDSGLPNDRFFAVRPEGSVSTLKIQRTERGDSAVYLCASSLTGRSPYNSPLHFGNGTRLTVT.

The table lists this clonotype with many counts. The chain links TRBV6-1 to TRBJ1-5; 7 positions agree with TRBD1. CDR1 and CDR2 (germline): MNHNS, SASEGT. The CDR3 is 14 residues long. The V gene end was trimmed by 7 bases and the J gene end by 4 bases; junction bases not matched to a gene: 7. As DNA, the CDR3 is TGTGCCAGCACCCTACCAGGGGGTAATCAGCCCCAGCATTTT. Protein: CASTLPGGNQPQHF.

This clonotype was counted a few times. It is likely a read error, because the conserved phenylalanine at the end of the CDR3 is missing. V and J are TRBV7-9 and TRBJ2-7, with 8 bases matching TRBD2. Unmatched junction bases numbered 10, after V lost 1 base and J lost 2 bases. From germline, CDR1 is SEHNR and CDR2 FQNEAQ (reference sequence). CDR3 length: 17 amino acids. The CDR3 reads CASSLVRASGSPYEQYL. DNA for the CDR3: TGTGCCAGCAGCTTAGTGCGCGCGAGCGGGAGCCCCTACGAGCAGTACCTC.